These T cell receptor beta chains were read from a single sample in a study of early T cells in non-severe SARS-CoV-2 infection. TCRdb processed the 5' RACE reads anew with MiXCR; each CDR3 protein has one entry. Among fewer than 50,000 distinct CDR3 sequences listed, 7% to 8% were seen once. The sample comprised whole blood. These receptors were taken from an adult who was a healthcare worker with PCR-confirmed SARS-CoV-2 infection or an uninfected control (not recorded which). Each CDR3 is given with its conserved first and last residue. D genes are given only for firm matches. A row's size may be missing; if present it is once, few, many or a size class.

>15|TRBJ2-5|TRBV2|-|-
CASSVYASVGETQYF
TGTGCCAGCAGTGTCTATGCGTCCGTGGGGGAGACCCAGTACTTC
>15|TRBJ2-1|TRBV27|-|TRBD2
CASSLSSGIYNEQFF
TGTGCCAGCAGTTTAAGTAGCGGGATCTACAATGAGCAGTTCTTC
>14|TRBJ2-1|TRBV27|many|-
CASSLGGTYNEQFF
TGTGCCAGCAGTTTAGGGGGAACCTACAATGAGCAGTTCTTC
>16|TRBJ1-3|TRBV9|many|-
CASSPLGRGSGNTIYF
TGTGCCAGCAGCCCTCTCGGACGGGGGTCTGGAAACACCATATATTTT
>12|TRBJ2-7|TRBV6-2/TRBV6-3|few|-
CASSFPHYEQYF
TGTGCCAGCAGTTTCCCACACTACGAGCAGTACTTC
>15|TRBJ1-6|TRBV28|-|TRBD1
CASSPGTGANSPLHF
TGTGCCAGCAGCCCCGGGACAGGGGCCAATTCACCCCTCCACTTT
>13|TRBJ2-6|TRBV5-6|-|-
CASSRAWPNVLTF
TGTGCCAGCAGCCGTGCGTGGCCCAACGTCCTGACTTTC
>11|TRBJ1-1|TRBV27|-|-
CASTRWTEAFF
TGTGCCAGCACCCGTTGGACTGAAGCTTTCTTT
>15|TRBJ2-1|TRBV7-9|-|-
CASSLLSGVENEQFF
TGTGCCAGCAGCTTGCTCTCAGGGGTGGAAAATGAGCAGTTCTTC
>13|TRBJ2-1|TRBV27|many|-
CASSGHWYNEQFF
TGTGCCAGCAGTGGACACTGGTACAATGAGCAGTTCTTC
>13|TRBJ1-2|TRBV19|many|-
CASSPPGSYGYTF
TGTGCCAGTAGTCCCCCAGGGAGCTATGGCTACACCTTC
>16|TRBJ2-3|TRBV12-3/TRBV12-4|few|TRBD2
CASSSRLAGGQDTQYF
TGTGCCAGCAGTTCAAGACTAGCGGGGGGGCAAGATACGCAGTATTTT
>13|TRBJ2-1|TRBV7-7|few|-
CASSLDGNNEQFF
TGTGCTAGCAGCTTAGACGGAAACAATGAGCAGTTCTTC
>17|TRBJ1-5|TRBV21-1|many|-
CASSKAFPGISNQPQHF
TGTGCCAGCAGCAAAGCGTTTCCAGGCATCAGCAATCAGCCCCAGCATTTT
>13|TRBJ1-1|TRBV20-1|few|-
CSAPHRGGTEAFF
TGCAGTGCTCCCCATCGTGGAGGGACTGAAGCTTTCTTT
>13|TRBJ1-1|TRBV11-3|many|-
CASSFNTNTEAFF
TGTGCCAGCAGCTTCAACACGAACACTGAAGCTTTCTTT
>18|TRBJ1-6|TRBV28|many|TRBD1
CASSLGGQGHSGNSPLHF
TGTGCCAGCAGTTTAGGGGGACAGGGTCATTCAGGCAATTCACCCCTCCACTTT
>16|TRBJ2-5|TRBV7-9|many|-
CASSLVWGRRKETQYF
TGTGCCAGCAGCCTTGTATGGGGCCGGAGGAAAGAGACCCAGTACTTC
>15|TRBJ2-7|TRBV20-1|-|-
CSARNSSAEPYEQYF
TGCAGTGCTAGAAATTCTAGCGCTGAGCCCTACGAGCAGTACTTC
>15|TRBJ2-6|TRBV6-5|many|-
CASSYDGSGANVLTF
TGTGCCAGCAGTTACGATGGCTCTGGGGCCAACGTCCTGACTTTC
>13|TRBJ2-7|TRBV9|-|-
CASSPRGIYEQYF
TGTGCCAGCAGCCCCCGGGGGATATACGAGCAGTACTTC
>13|TRBJ2-2|TRBV5-1|few|-
CASSFQNTGELFF
TGCGCCAGCAGCTTTCAGAACACCGGGGAGCTGTTTTTT
>14|TRBJ1-2|TRBV29-1|-|TRBD1
CSVERDSVGYGYTF
TGCAGCGTTGAACGGGACAGTGTTGGCTATGGCTACACCTTC
>14|TRBJ1-3|TRBV2|few|-
CASSVASSGNTIYF
TGTGCCAGCAGTGTTGCTAGCTCTGGAAACACCATATATTTT
>16|TRBJ2-1|TRBV6-5|few|TRBD2
CASSYLAGGLYNEQFF
TGTGCCAGCAGTTATTTAGCGGGGGGGCTTTACAATGAGCAGTTCTTC
>17|TRBJ1-1|TRBV19|-|-
CASSTSRATGANTEAFF
TGTGCCAGTAGTACGAGCAGGGCGACGGGAGCGAACACTGAAGCTTTCTTT
>13|TRBJ2-6|TRBV20-1|-|-
CSARETGANVLTF
TGCAGTGCTAGAGAAACTGGGGCCAACGTCCTGACTTTC
>15|TRBJ2-5|TRBV7-3|many|-
CASSLTALVQETQYF
TGTGCCAGCAGCTTAACCGCACTTGTCCAAGAGACCCAGTACTTC
>12|TRBJ2-5|TRBV29-1|-|-
CSVVQGFETQYF
TGCAGCGTTGTACAGGGCTTCGAGACCCAGTACTTC
>16|TRBJ2-1|TRBV20-1|many|TRBD2
CSARFQRVTGGNEQFF
TGCAGTGCTAGATTTCAGCGGGTTACCGGGGGGAATGAGCAGTTCTTC
>15|TRBJ2-1|TRBV7-6|few|TRBD1
CASSLDQGAFSEQFF
TGTGCCAGCAGCTTAGATCAGGGGGCTTTTAGTGAGCAGTTCTTC
>13|TRBJ2-1|TRBV19|many|TRBD1
CASSTFGTGGQFF
TGTGCCAGTAGTACCTTCGGGACAGGTGGGCAGTTCTTC
>12|TRBJ1-2|TRBV20-1|many|-
CSGREALVGYTF
TGCAGTGGGAGGGAGGCGCTAGTTGGCTACACCTTC
>16|TRBJ2-7|TRBV10-3|many|-
CAINDKDRSSSYEQYF
TGTGCCATCAATGATAAGGACAGATCTAGTTCCTACGAGCAGTACTTC
>14|TRBJ1-3|TRBV6-6|-|-
CASIPGSSGNTIYF
TGTGCCAGCATTCCTGGCAGCTCTGGAAACACCATATATTTT
>17|TRBJ2-7|TRBV6-2/TRBV6-3|-|-
CASSPPPTRGTAYEQYF
TGTGCCAGCAGTCCTCCCCCCACCCGGGGGACAGCCTACGAGCAGTACTTC
>13|TRBJ1-6|TRBV27|many|-
CASSLWRETPLHF
TGTGCCAGCAGTTTATGGAGGGAGACACCCCTCCACTTT
>16|TRBJ1-5|TRBV6-2/TRBV6-3|few|-
CASSGVRVLSNQPQHF
TGTGCCAGCAGTGGGGTACGGGTCTTGAGCAATCAGCCCCAGCATTTT
>15|TRBJ2-3|TRBV12-3/TRBV12-4|many|-
CASRIGRPSTDTQYF
TGTGCCAGCAGGATAGGGCGGCCTAGCACAGATACGCAGTATTTT
>14|TRBJ1-1|TRBV12-3/TRBV12-4|-|-
CASSLSRENTEAFF
TGTGCCAGCAGTTTAAGTCGGGAGAACACTGAAGCTTTCTTT
>11|TRBJ1-2|TRBV20-1|few|-
CSVEQNYGYTF
TGCAGTGTAGAACAGAATTATGGCTACACCTTC
>17|TRBJ2-3|TRBV24-1|many|TRBD1
CATSETTGGYSTDTQYF
TGTGCCACCAGTGAAACTACAGGGGGCTATAGCACAGATACGCAGTATTTT
>13|TRBJ2-5|TRBV5-1|-|-
CASSLAASWPQYF
TGCGCCAGCAGCTTGGCTGCTAGTTGGCCCCAGTACTTC
>14|TRBJ2-1|TRBV4-3|-|TRBD1
CASSPHRGHNEQFF
TGCGCCAGCAGCCCCCACAGGGGACACAATGAGCAGTTCTTC
>17|TRBJ2-3|TRBV5-6|many|TRBD2
CASRFGLGRGGPDTQYF
TGTGCCAGCAGATTTGGATTAGGGCGGGGGGGCCCAGATACGCAGTATTTT
>16|TRBJ2-7|TRBV3-2|-|-
CASSQELVRPTYEQYF
TGTGCCAGCAGCCAAGAATTAGTTAGGCCTACCTACGAGCAGTACTTC